Below are 17 T cell receptor beta chains sequenced from a single sample in a study of T cells after yellow fever vaccination. TCRdb redid the calling of the 5' RACE reads with MiXCR, one entry per CDR3 protein. The sample carries 200,000 to 300,000 distinct CDR3 sequences, approximately 12% recorded once. The sample was CD4+ T cells sorted from PBMCs, taken 45 days after the yellow fever booster vaccination. The source is a man aged 25 to 45 who received the YFV17D yellow fever vaccine.

V usage is TRBV7-2 and J usage is TRBJ2-1; 7 bases are shared with TRBD2. CDR1 and CDR2 (germline): SGHTA, FQGNSA. The CDR3 contains 16 residues. V lost 1 base, J lost 3 bases, and 6 bases stayed unmatched. CDR3 nucleotides: TGTGCCAGCAGCTTAGTTGGGACTAATGACTACAATGAGCAGTTCTTC. Translating gives CASSLVGTNDYNEQFF.

This clonotype has a handful of counts. V usage is TRBV7-9 and J usage is TRBJ2-5, with unresolved D. Looked up from germline, CDR1 is SEHNR and CDR2 is FQNEAQ (reference sequence). Trimming left V 1 base short and J 5 bases short, with 14 bases between. The CDR3 loop spans 15 amino acids. CDR3 region: CASSLEVLRGETQYF. The CDR3, as DNA: TGTGCCAGCAGCTTAGAAGTCTTACGTGGGGAGACCCAGTACTTC. Drawing the rest from reference TRBV7-9 and TRBJ2-5, the complete variable domain is DTGVSQNPRHKITKRGQNVTFRCDPISEHNRLYWYRQTLGQGPEFLTYFQNEAQLEKSRLLSDRFSAERPKGSFSTLEIQRTEQGDSAMYLCASSLEVLRGETQYFGPGTRLLVL.

This clonotype turned up a few times. V and J are TRBV30 and TRBJ2-5, with 10 nucleotides matching TRBD1. After removal of 0 bases from V and 4 bases from J, the junction contained 8 bases not matched to a gene. CDR1 GTSNPN and CDR2 SVGIG come from the germline V gene (reference sequence). CDR3 length: 16 residues. CDR3 sequence reads: CAWSVPVTGGLETQYF. The CDR3 DNA sequence: TGTGCCTGGAGTGTACCCGTGACAGGGGGCCTAGAGACCCAGTACTTC. The complete variable domain, with remaining parts taken from reference TRBV30 and TRBJ2-5, reads SQTIHQWPATLVQPVGSPLSLECTVEGTSNPNLYWYRQAAGRGLQLLFYSVGIGQISSEVPQNLSASRPQDRQFILSSKKLLLSDSGFYLCAWSVPVTGGLETQYFGPGTRLLVL.

Ten or more counts support this clonotype. This chain connects TRBV6-2 or TRBV6-3 to TRBJ2-1, with D unresolved. Trimming took off 8 bases at V and 2 bases at J, with 13 bases between the two ends. The CDR3 is made up of 14 amino acids. Per the germline V gene, CDR1 is MNHEY and CDR2 is SVGEGT. This CDR3 is CASARDWTYNEQFF. The CDR3, as DNA: TGTGCCAGCGCAAGGGATTGGACCTACAATGAGCAGTTCTTC.

This clonotype was counted a few times. The chain has TRBV7-6 and TRBJ2-1; D may be TRBD1 or TRBD2 (8 bases each). This CDR3 spans 18 amino acids. The V and J ends lost 5 bases and 7 bases respectively, with 27 bases between them. From germline, CDR1 is SGHVS and CDR2 FNYEAQ. Here the CDR3 reads CASSAGGTGVRQGNEQFF. For the CDR3, the DNA is TGTGCCAGCAGCGCGGGAGGAACGGGAGTGAGACAGGGGAATGAGCAGTTCTTC.

This chain joins TRBV6-1 and TRBJ2-3, with D unclear. Trimming left V 7 bases short and J 0 bases short, with 14 bases between. CDR1 is MNHNS and CDR2 is SASEGT in the germline V gene. This CDR3 has 15 residues. CDR3: CASTSRQASTDTQYF. The CDR3 nucleotides read TGTGCCAGCACCTCGAGACAAGCTAGCACAGATACGCAGTATTTT.

This clonotype was counted only a few times. Written as DNA, the CDR3 is TGTGCCAGCAGCCAAAGGAGAGTAGCGGGAGCGCTGACTCATAACAAAAACATTCAGTACTTC. Its translation is CASSQRRVAGALTHNKNIQYF. The chain recombines TRBV21-1 with TRBJ2-4; TRBD2, the table's D call, lacks a check against the DNA. TRBV21-1 is reported as a pseudogene. This CDR3 has 21 residues.

The V call is TRBV3-1, the J call TRBJ1-1; D is ambiguous. V lost 0 bases, J lost 2 bases, and 4 bases lay in between. The CDR3 runs 13 residues. The germline CDR1 and CDR2 sequences are LGHDT and YNNKEL (reference sequence). The CDR3 reads CASSQDFNTEAFF. In DNA, the CDR3 is TGTGCCAGCAGCCAAGATTTCAACACTGAAGCTTTCTTT.

This clonotype was counted only a few times. The chain employs TRBV29-1 and TRBJ1-2; D perhaps matches TRBD1 (5 bases). There are 14 residues in the CDR3. V was shortened by 1 base and J by 1 base, with 10 bases between the two germline ends. Germline V gene lookup returns CDR1 SQVTM and CDR2 ANQGSEA. DNA for the CDR3: TGCAGCGTTGAAGTACAGGACCGTAACTATGGCTACACCTTC. Its translation is CSVEVQDRNYGYTF.

This clonotype was observed a few times. This chain joins TRBV20-1 and TRBJ2-5, with a possible D match to TRBD2 (5 bases). Germline assignment: CDR1 DFQATT and CDR2 SNEGSKA (reference sequence). Trimming cost V 3 bases and J 7 bases, with 9 bases left between them. CDR3 length equals 11 residues. CDR3 residues: CSARGVGTQYF. The CDR3 DNA reads as TGCAGTGCTAGGGGAGTCGGGACCCAGTACTTC.

This clonotype was detected a few times. The chain links TRBV5-5 to TRBJ2-5; D ambiguous. Germline V gene data show CDR1 as SGHKS and CDR2 as YYEKEE (reference sequence). Trimming took 0 bases from V and 5 from J, leaving 11 bases between them. This CDR3 is 14 amino acids long. The CDR3 protein is CASSLGRPGETQYF. The CDR3 DNA is TGTGCCAGCAGCTTGGGCCGGCCCGGGGAGACCCAGTACTTC.

The table lists this clonotype with a few counts. The chain joins TRBV7-2 to TRBJ2-7, with 7 nucleotides matching TRBD2. The CDR3 is 16 amino acids. The V gene end was trimmed by 1 base and the J gene end by 5 bases; junction bases not matched to a gene: 11. The V gene's germline CDR1 is SGHTA and CDR2 FQGNSA. The CDR3 nucleotides read TGTGCCAGCAGCTTAGTGGGGACTGGCGGGAGTGACGAGCAGTACTTC. Its translation: CASSLVGTGGSDEQYF.

This chain uses TRBV20-1 with TRBJ2-7; D remains ambiguous. This CDR3 has 13 residues. Germline V lookup: CDR1 DFQATT, CDR2 SNEGSKA (reference sequence). V gave up 6 bases and J gave up 6 bases, with 18 bases separating them. The CDR3, as DNA: TGCAGTGCCAATCAACCGCCGAGATTCGAGCAGTACTTC. Its protein product is CSANQPPRFEQYF.

The gene calls are TRBV27 and TRBJ2-5, with 9 bases that match TRBD1. The trim removed 4 bases at V and 9 bases at J, leaving 12 bases unmatched. In germline, CDR1 is MNHEY, CDR2 SMNVEV (reference sequence). CDR3 length: 15 amino acids. The CDR3: CASSSTSGQGYSQYF. The CDR3 region has the DNA TGTGCCAGCAGTTCCACTTCGGGACAGGGCTACTCCCAGTACTTC.

The V and J genes are TRBV7-2 and TRBJ1-1, with 7 bases aligning to TRBD1. Germline values: CDR1 SGHTA, CDR2 FQGNSA. J lost 4 bases, V lost 2 bases, and 7 bases had no gene match. This CDR3 spans 15 amino acids. CDR3 loop: CASSLLRGSVTEAFF. CDR3 nucleotide sequence: TGTGCCAGCAGCTTACTCAGGGGGAGTGTCACTGAAGCTTTCTTT.

The V and J genes are TRBV4-3 and TRBJ2-3; TRBD2 agrees at 8 bases. V dropped 6 bases and J dropped 4; count of bases not matched to a gene: 9. CDR1 is LGHNA, CDR2 YSLEER, per germline. This CDR3 has 15 residues. The CDR3 DNA reads TGCGCCAGCAGACGGACTAGCAGTCTCCCAGATACGCAGTATTTT. It codes for CASRRTSSLPDTQYF.

The V and J genes are TRBV14 and TRBJ2-7; possibly TRBD2 for D (6 bases). The germline V gene encodes CDR1 SGHDN and CDR2 FVKESK. The CDR3 is 15 amino acids. V shed 2 bases and J shed 4 bases, with 15 bases lying between them. CDR3 sequence reads: CASSQRGGGWYEQYF. As DNA, the CDR3 is TGTGCCAGCAGCCAACGGGGAGGTGGGTGGTACGAGCAGTACTTC.